Below are 25 T cell receptor beta chains sequenced from a single sample in a study of tissue T cells after allogeneic stem cell transplantation. This table comes from immunoSEQ multiplex PCR, and its TCRdb copy is limited to in-frame clones, with some not included. Of just over 4,000 clones listed, about 60% were seen once; the top ten hold roughly 19%. The sequencing here drew on tissue from the esophagus, taken at autopsy. These receptors were collected from a female donor older than 55 with lung cancer.

To note about this clone: One end of the junction does not line up with germline, which may come from a read error. This chain connects TRBV4-1 to TRBJ2-7; D not resolved. CDR1 is MGHRA, CDR2 YSYEKL, per germline. The CDR3 spans 16 residues. CDR3 DNA: TGCGCCAGCAGCCAAGATTCGGGCCTCAGCTCCAACGAGCAGTACTTC. It is translated as CASSQDSGLSSNEQYF.

The CDR3, as DNA: TGTGCCAGCAGCCCTAGCCTTGGGATGAGGTCAGGGGCGAACTATGGCTACACCTTC. Its translation: CASSPSLGMRSGANYGYTF. This sequence joins TRBV7-2 and TRBJ1-2; tentatively, D is TRBD1 (6 bases). Germline loops: CDR1 SGHTA, CDR2 FQGNSA. Trimming stripped 5 bases from V and 2 bases from J, with 27 bases between. The CDR3 contains 19 residues.

The gene calls are TRBV11-2 and TRBJ1-1; D unclear. V lost 7 bases, J lost 0 bases, and 21 bases lay in between. Per germline, CDR1 SGHAT and CDR2 FQNNGV. CDR3 length equals 17 residues. In nucleotides, the CDR3 is TGTGCCAGCACCGCGAGGCCCCGCGCGCTATTGAACACTGAAGCTTTCTTT. It translates to CASTARPRALLNTEAFF.

Comments on this clone: Distinct nucleotide sequences in the sample also encode this CDR3. The CDR3 bases are TGCGCCAGCAGCTGGGGAACAGCAACTAATGAAAAACTGTTTTTT. Encoded protein: CASSWGTATNEKLFF. The gene calls are TRBV5-1 and TRBJ1-4; no clear D gene. Trimming removed 3 bases at V and 0 bases at J, with 9 bases between. The CDR3 loop spans 15 amino acids. Germline-derived CDR1 and CDR2 are SGHRS and YFSETQ.

This chain links TRBV7-9 with TRBJ2-2, with D maybe TRBD2 (6 bases). The V end lost 1 base, the J end lost 1 base, and 19 bases lay between the germline ends. CDR1 is SEHNR, CDR2 FQNEAQ, per germline (reference sequence). The CDR3 covers 19 residues. The CDR3 nucleotides are TGTGCCAGCAGCTTAGAGGAGGACTATCCGAGAAGGAACACCGGGGAGCTGTTTTTT. As protein: CASSLEEDYPRRNTGELFF.

The chain combines TRBV7-3 with TRBJ2-3, with 12 positions matching TRBD1. Germline CDR1 reads SGHTA; CDR2 reads FQGTGA. With 4 bases clipped from V and 4 bases from J, the junction kept 6 bases outside the gene matches. CDR3 length: 16 amino acids. CDR3 sequence (DNA): TGTGCCAGCAGCTATTTAGGGACAGGGGGCGCAGATACGCAGTATTTT. It codes for CASSYLGTGGADTQYF.

In its sample, this clone was seen a few times. The chain joins TRBV15 to TRBJ1-1; 10 nucleotides agree with TRBD1. The CDR3 extends over 15 amino acids. J was trimmed by 5 bases and V by 5 bases; bases with no gene match: 8. Germline lookup yields CDR1 LNHNV and CDR2 YYDKDF (reference sequence). The CDR3 nucleotides read TGTGCCACCAGCGACAAGACAGGGGGCTATACTGAAGCTTTCTTT. It codes for CATSDKTGGYTEAFF.

The chain employs TRBV10-1 and TRBJ1-6; D not certain. CDR3 size: 15 residues. The V gene's germline CDR1 is WNHNN and CDR2 SYGVQD (reference sequence). The V end was cut by 0 bases, the J end by 5 bases, with 8 bases between. The CDR3 region has the DNA TGCGCCAGCAGTGAGTCAGTGACCGATAATTCACCCCTCCACTTT. It encodes CASSESVTDNSPLHF.

V gene TRBV11-2 combines with J gene TRBJ1-6; TRBD1 might be the D (5 bases). Germline values: CDR1 SGHAT, CDR2 FQNNGV. The CDR3 consists of 15 residues. Trimming took 5 bases from V and 8 from J, leaving 16 bases between them. This chain's CDR3 is CASSHNRWGDSPLHF. DNA for the CDR3: TGTGCCAGCAGCCATAATAGGTGGGGGGATTCACCCCTCCACTTT.

V usage is TRBV5-1 and J usage is TRBJ2-5, with D possibly matching TRBD1 (5 bases). The CDR3 length is 13 residues. Trimming cost V 5 bases and J 5 bases, with 13 bases left between them. Germline V gene sequence: CDR1 SGHRS, CDR2 YFSETQ. CDR3 region: CASRRQGGETQYF. The CDR3 nucleotides read TGCGCCAGCAGGAGGCAGGGTGGGGAGACCCAGTACTTC.

The chain uses TRBV7-6 and TRBJ2-2; tentatively, D is TRBD1 (6 bases). Germline lookup yields CDR1 SGHVS and CDR2 FNYEAQ. The CDR3 runs to 15 residues. Trimming removed 6 bases at V and 6 bases at J, with 17 bases between. Here the CDR3 reads CASRPHRDTAGELFF. The CDR3 region has the DNA TGTGCCAGCAGGCCCCACCGGGACACCGCCGGGGAGCTGTTTTTT.

The genes are TRBV5-5 and TRBJ2-7, with 9 nucleotides matching TRBD1. The junction had 4 bases not matched to a gene; V was cut back by 3 bases and J by 3 bases. The CDR3 is 14 amino acids. Germline CDR1 is SGHKS and CDR2 is YYEKEE (reference sequence). The DNA for the CDR3 is TGTGCCAGCAGCTACGGACAGGGGTTCTACGAGCAGTACTTC. Its translation: CASSYGQGFYEQYF. Full variable domain (rest looked up from reference TRBV5-5 and TRBJ2-7): DAGVTQSPTHLIKTRGQQVTLRCSPISGHKSVSWYQQVLGQGPQFIFQYYEKEERGRGNFPDRFSARQFPNYSSELNVNALLLGDSALYLCASSYGQGFYEQYFGPGTRLTVT.

This clone was observed a few times. The chain combines TRBV5-1 with TRBJ2-7; 9 bases are shared with TRBD2. The J segment lost 3 bases and the V segment lost 0 bases, leaving 4 bases of the junction unmatched. The CDR3 is made up of 15 amino acids. CDR1 and CDR2 (germline): SGHRS, YFSETQ. The CDR3 bases are TGCGCCAGCAGCTTGGAGGGGACTAGCTACTACGAGCAGTACTTC. It yields the protein CASSLEGTSYYEQYF.

The chain combines TRBV6-2 or TRBV6-3 with TRBJ1-5; D call uncertain. In germline, CDR1 is MNHEY, CDR2 SVGEGT. This CDR3 contains 15 residues. With 1 base removed from V and 0 bases from J, the gap between germline ends came to 7 bases. The CDR3 reads CASSYYGNSNQPQHF. As DNA, the CDR3 is TGTGCCAGCAGTTACTATGGCAATAGCAATCAGCCCCAGCATTTT.

V usage is TRBV6-5 and J usage is TRBJ1-1, with D possibly being TRBD1 (5 bases). This CDR3 spans 14 amino acids. Germline assignment: CDR1 MNHEY and CDR2 SVGAGI. Trimming shortened V by 6 bases and J by 1 base, and 12 bases separated the two germline ends. CDR3 sequence (DNA): TGTGCCAGCAGCTTGGGACGTACGAACACTGAAGCTTTCTTT. Amino acids: CASSLGRTNTEAFF.

The V gene is TRBV4-3, the J gene TRBJ2-5; 8 bases are shared with TRBD2. CDR1 is LGHNA, CDR2 YSLEER, per germline. This CDR3 has 17 residues. Unmatched junction bases numbered 14, after V lost 4 bases and J lost 4 bases. The CDR3 sequence: CASSLVPGLASGETQYF. CDR3 in DNA: TGCGCCAGCAGCCTAGTCCCCGGACTAGCATCCGGAGAGACCCAGTACTTC.

The gene calls are TRBV5-6 and TRBJ1-1; 9 bases line up with TRBD1. With 1 base clipped from V and 7 bases from J, the junction kept 2 bases outside the gene matches. This CDR3 spans 13 amino acids. Germline CDR1 and CDR2: SGHDT and YYEEEE. DNA for the CDR3: TGTGCCAGCAGCTTGTTGGGACAGGGTGAAGCTTTCTTT. Its protein product is CASSLLGQGEAFF.

V is TRBV7-9 and J is TRBJ1-2, with unresolved D. The germline gives CDR1 SEHNR, CDR2 FQNEAQ (reference sequence). The CDR3 runs 14 residues. Trimming took 4 bases from V and 5 from J, leaving 14 bases between them. CDR3 nucleotides: TGTGCCAGCAGCTCCGAAAGGGTAGGGTATGGCTACACCTTC. It is translated as CASSSERVGYGYTF.

The CDR3 DNA is TGCGCCAGCAGCTTGGGAGACTTACCGAACACTGAAGCTTTCTTT. This sequence encodes CASSLGDLPNTEAFF. The chain has TRBV5-1 and TRBJ1-1; D ambiguous. Germline assignment: CDR1 SGHRS and CDR2 YFSETQ. The V and J ends lost 0 bases and 1 base respectively, with 10 bases between them. The CDR3 loop spans 15 amino acids.

V gene TRBV20-1 combines with J gene TRBJ1-1, with a tentative D call TRBD1 (5 bases). Looked up from germline, CDR1 is DFQATT and CDR2 is SNEGSKA (reference sequence). V lost 7 bases and J 1 base, leaving 7 bases between the germline ends. The CDR3 totals 11 residues. The CDR3 DNA reads as TGCAGTGTCCAGGGGAACACTGAAGCTTTCTTT. This encodes CSVQGNTEAFF.

The V and J genes are TRBV20-1 and TRBJ2-3; unclear D gene. V lost 7 bases and J lost 10, with 15 bases in between. Germline CDR1 is DFQATT and CDR2 is SNEGSKA (reference sequence). The CDR3 loop spans 11 amino acids. CDR3 residues: CSVPRIGAQYF. The CDR3 nucleotides are TGCAGTGTCCCCCGAATAGGTGCGCAGTATTTT.

In its sample, this clone was seen once. The chain combines TRBV7-2 with TRBJ2-4; tentative D call: TRBD2 (5 bases). The length of the CDR3 is 16 residues. The V gene lost 4 bases and the J gene lost 1 base, with 14 bases spanning the gap. CDR1 and CDR2 from the germline V gene are SGHTA and FQGNSA. In DNA, the CDR3 is TGTGCCAGCAGCTCCGAGGGTGGACTGGCCAAAAACATTCAGTACTTC. Amino acids: CASSSEGGLAKNIQYF.

This chain connects TRBV6-4 to TRBJ2-1; D is possibly TRBD2 (5 bases). V lost 0 bases and J lost 0, with 6 bases in between. The CDR3 loop spans 15 amino acids. Germline CDR1 and CDR2: MRHNA and SNTAGT. The CDR3 region is CASSDSSGSYNEQFF. CDR3 sequence (DNA): TGTGCCAGCAGTGACTCCAGCGGCTCCTACAATGAGCAGTTCTTC.

The gene calls are TRBV29-1 and TRBJ2-1; the D is unclear. V lost 8 bases to trimming and J lost 9 bases, with 11 bases between them. Germline CDR1 is SQVTM and CDR2 is ANQGSEA. CDR3 length equals 10 residues. CDR3 DNA: TGCAGCTCAATGCATGCTGAGCAGTTCTTC. This sequence encodes CSSMHAEQFF.

This clone ranks as medium-sized. This chain uses TRBV11-2 with TRBJ1-1, with D uncertain. This CDR3 has 15 amino acids. Germline V gene data show CDR1 as SGHAT and CDR2 as FQNNGV. V lost 5 bases, J lost 5 bases, and 18 bases lay in between. This CDR3 is CASSPPPIGRTEAFF. CDR3 nucleotides: TGTGCCAGCAGCCCCCCTCCGATAGGGAGAACTGAAGCTTTCTTT.